This entry lists 15 T cell receptor beta chains sequenced from one sample in a study of human CD8 memory T cell subsets. A UMI-labeled 5' RACE approach was the method that produced the TCR beta libraries. From the 5' RACE reads, TCRdb lists one entry per CDR3 protein and no DNA. Its clone listing holds approximately 7,800 distinct CDR3 sequences. The sequenced sample was CD8+ T cells from PBMCs. Receptors were obtained from a human donor in good health.

The rearrangement links TRBV11-2 to TRBJ2-1. This CDR3 has 12 residues. Germline loops: CDR1 SGHAT, CDR2 FQNNGV. The CDR3 sequence: CASSSNAGEQFF.

The chain employs TRBV25-1 and TRBJ1-5. The CDR3 extends over 12 amino acids. Per the germline V gene, CDR1 is MGHDK and CDR2 is SYGVNS. The CDR3 is CASSEGNQPQHF.

The gene calls are TRBV12-3 or TRBV12-4 and TRBJ2-6. This CDR3 contains 16 residues. Here the CDR3 reads CASGYSQSSGANVLTF.

This rearrangement joins TRBV7-9 to TRBJ1-1. This CDR3 is built from 17 residues. Germline V gene sequence: CDR1 SEHNR, CDR2 FQNEAQ (reference sequence). The CDR3 here is CASILNREGRANTEAFF.

This chain links TRBV20-1 with TRBJ2-7; no DNA is available, so the TRBD1 call from TCRdb remains unchecked. CDR1 and CDR2 from the germline V gene are DFQATT and SNEGSKA (reference sequence). CDR3 length equals 14 residues. The CDR3 sequence: CSASEGQGFYEQYF.

This sequence joins TRBV9 and TRBJ2-3; TCRdb proposes TRBD2, but this gene call is untestable without DNA. Germline loops: CDR1 SGDLS, CDR2 YYNGEE. The CDR3 runs 18 residues. The CDR3 sequence: CASSVGPTSGPSTDTQYF. The variable domain in full, with the rest retrieved from reference TRBV9 and TRBJ2-3, is DSGVTQTPKHLITATGQRVTLRCSPRSGDLSVYWYQQSLDQGLQFLIQYYNGEERAKGNILERFSAQQFPDLHSELNLSSLELGDSALYFCASSVGPTSGPSTDTQYFGPGTRLTVL.

This sequence joins TRBV20-1 and TRBJ2-1; checking the TCRdb D call of TRBD1 is not possible without DNA. The CDR3 runs to 15 residues. The germline CDR1 and CDR2 sequences are DFQATT and SNEGSKA (reference sequence). The CDR3 loop reads CSAPRLRPPHNEQFF.

The J gene is TRBJ2-1, the V gene TRBV7-9; the D call of TRBD2 rests on TCRdb alone, since no DNA is present to check it. Germline-derived CDR1 and CDR2 are SEHNR and FQNEAQ (reference sequence). The CDR3 spans 16 residues. The CDR3 loop is CASSSEGRSSYNEQFF.

This chain's CDR3 is CASSETGQGGEQYF. This rearrangement joins TRBV10-1 to TRBJ2-7; TCRdb reports TRBD1, a call that lacks DNA to check it against. Germline lookup yields CDR1 WNHNN and CDR2 SYGVQD (reference sequence). CDR3 length: 14 amino acids.

The V gene is TRBV7-2, the J gene TRBJ2-3. Germline V gives CDR1 SGHTA, CDR2 FQGNSA. CDR3 length: 14 amino acids. The CDR3 sequence: CASSPMGSTDTQYF.

The chain employs TRBV10-3 and TRBJ2-1; TCRdb designates TRBD1, a call that cannot be tested without DNA. The CDR3 has 15 amino acids. Germline lookup yields CDR1 ENHRY and CDR2 SYGVKD. This chain's CDR3 is CAISSADRGHNEQFF.

The chain combines TRBV6-2 or TRBV6-3 with TRBJ2-5; TCRdb designates TRBD1, a call that cannot be tested without DNA. The CDR3 covers 14 residues. The germline CDR1 and CDR2 sequences are MNHEY and SVGEGT. The CDR3: CASSSPKEQETQYF.

The chain is built from TRBV28 and TRBJ2-5; TCRdb indicates TRBD1, and absent DNA this call remains unverified. Germline loops: CDR1 MDHEN, CDR2 SYDVKM. The CDR3 length is 14 residues. Here the CDR3 reads CASSLSGKQETQYF.

The rearrangement uses TRBV7-2 and TRBJ2-1; the TCRdb D gene call, TRBD2, has no DNA to confirm it. The V gene's germline CDR1 is SGHTA and CDR2 FQGNSA. The CDR3 spans 17 residues. The CDR3 here is CASSLDGSVFGNNEQFF.

CDR3 loop: CASSLAEGFSTNEKLFF. This rearrangement joins TRBV5-1 to TRBJ1-4. CDR3 length: 17 residues. In germline, CDR1 is SGHRS, CDR2 YFSETQ.